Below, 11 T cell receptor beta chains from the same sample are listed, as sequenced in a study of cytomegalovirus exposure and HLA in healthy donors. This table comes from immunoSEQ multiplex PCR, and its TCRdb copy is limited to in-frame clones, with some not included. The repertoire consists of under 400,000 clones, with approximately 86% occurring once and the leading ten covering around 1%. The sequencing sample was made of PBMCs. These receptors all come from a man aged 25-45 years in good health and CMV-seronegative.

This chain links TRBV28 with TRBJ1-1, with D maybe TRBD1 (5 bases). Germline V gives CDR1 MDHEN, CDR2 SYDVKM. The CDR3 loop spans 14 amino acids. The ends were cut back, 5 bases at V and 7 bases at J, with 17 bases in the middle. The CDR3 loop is CASSELTDAIEAFF. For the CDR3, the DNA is TGTGCCAGCAGTGAGCTGACAGACGCGATTGAAGCTTTCTTT.

CDR3 DNA: TGTGCCAGCAGCCACCGTAGCGGTGCGAGCACAGATACGCAGTATTTT. Residues: CASSHRSGASTDTQYF. The chain recombines TRBV7-8 with TRBJ2-3, with D possibly being TRBD2 (6 bases). The CDR3 contains 16 residues. CDR1 SGHVS and CDR2 FQNEAQ come from the germline V gene. Trimming took 5 bases from V and 0 from J, leaving 15 bases between them.

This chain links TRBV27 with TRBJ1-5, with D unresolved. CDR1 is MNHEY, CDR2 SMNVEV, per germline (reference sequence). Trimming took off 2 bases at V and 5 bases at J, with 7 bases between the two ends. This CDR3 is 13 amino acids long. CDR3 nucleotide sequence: TGTGCCAGCAGTTTAGGAGCATATCAGCCCCAGCATTTT. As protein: CASSLGAYQPQHF.

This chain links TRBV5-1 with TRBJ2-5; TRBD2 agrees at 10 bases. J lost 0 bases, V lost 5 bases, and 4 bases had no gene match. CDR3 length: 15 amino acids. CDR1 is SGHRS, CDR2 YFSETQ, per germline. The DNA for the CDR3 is TGCGCCAGCAGGCAGGGACTAGCGTACCAAGAGACCCAGTACTTC. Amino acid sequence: CASRQGLAYQETQYF.

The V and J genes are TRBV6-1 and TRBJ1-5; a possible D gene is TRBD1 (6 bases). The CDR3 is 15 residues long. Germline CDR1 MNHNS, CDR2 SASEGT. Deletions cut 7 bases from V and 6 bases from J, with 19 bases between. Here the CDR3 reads CASKGEKFGFQPQHF. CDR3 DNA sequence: TGTGCCAGCAAGGGGGAAAAGTTTGGTTTTCAGCCCCAGCATTTT.

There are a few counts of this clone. For the CDR3, the DNA is TGCGCCAGCAGCCAAGGGCAGGGAATCCATGGCTACACCTTC. This gives the protein CASSQGQGIHGYTF. The V and J genes are TRBV4-3 and TRBJ1-2, with D perhaps TRBD1 (5 bases). Germline V gives CDR1 LGHNA, CDR2 YSLEER. V dropped 1 base and J dropped 6 bases, with 12 bases sitting between them. The CDR3 has 14 residues.

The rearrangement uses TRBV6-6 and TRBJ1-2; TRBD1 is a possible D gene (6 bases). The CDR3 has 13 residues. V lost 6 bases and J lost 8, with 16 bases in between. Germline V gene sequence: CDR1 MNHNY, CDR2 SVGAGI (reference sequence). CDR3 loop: CASSTKQGPGYTF. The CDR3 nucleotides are TGTGCCAGCAGCACTAAACAGGGTCCCGGCTACACCTTC.

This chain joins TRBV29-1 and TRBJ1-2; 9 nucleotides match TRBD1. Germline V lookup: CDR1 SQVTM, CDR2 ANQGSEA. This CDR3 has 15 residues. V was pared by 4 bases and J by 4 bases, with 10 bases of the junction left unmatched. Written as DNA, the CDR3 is TGCAGCGTTGCGCCTCGAGGACAGGGGCCCTATGGCTACACCTTC. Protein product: CSVAPRGQGPYGYTF.

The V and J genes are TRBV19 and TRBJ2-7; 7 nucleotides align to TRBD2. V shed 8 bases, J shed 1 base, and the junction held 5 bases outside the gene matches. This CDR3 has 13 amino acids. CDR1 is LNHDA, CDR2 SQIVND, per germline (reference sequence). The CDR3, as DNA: TGTGCCAGTTCGAGGGAGGGATCCTACGAGCAGTACTTC. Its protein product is CASSREGSYEQYF. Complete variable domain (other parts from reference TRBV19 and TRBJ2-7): DGGITQSPKYLFRKEGQNVTLSCEQNLNHDAMYWYRQDPGQGLRLIYYSQIVNDFQKGDIAEGYSVSREKKESFPLTVTSAQKNPTAFYLCASSREGSYEQYFGPGTRLTVT.

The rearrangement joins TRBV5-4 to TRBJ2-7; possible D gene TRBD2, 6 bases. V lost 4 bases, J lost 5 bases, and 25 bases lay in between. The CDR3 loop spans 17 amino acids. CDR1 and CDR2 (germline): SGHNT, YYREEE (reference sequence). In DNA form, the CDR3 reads TGTGCCAGCAGCCCTCCGCGGGGTCAGGGCGGAGGAAACGAGCAGTACTTC. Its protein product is CASSPPRGQGGGNEQYF.

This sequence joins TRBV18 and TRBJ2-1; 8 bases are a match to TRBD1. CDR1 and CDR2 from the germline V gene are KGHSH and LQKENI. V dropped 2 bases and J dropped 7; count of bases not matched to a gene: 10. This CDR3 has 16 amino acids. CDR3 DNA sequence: TGTGCCAGCTCACCAGTCTCAGGGGGCGCTTTAAATGAGCAGTTCTTC. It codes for CASSPVSGGALNEQFF.